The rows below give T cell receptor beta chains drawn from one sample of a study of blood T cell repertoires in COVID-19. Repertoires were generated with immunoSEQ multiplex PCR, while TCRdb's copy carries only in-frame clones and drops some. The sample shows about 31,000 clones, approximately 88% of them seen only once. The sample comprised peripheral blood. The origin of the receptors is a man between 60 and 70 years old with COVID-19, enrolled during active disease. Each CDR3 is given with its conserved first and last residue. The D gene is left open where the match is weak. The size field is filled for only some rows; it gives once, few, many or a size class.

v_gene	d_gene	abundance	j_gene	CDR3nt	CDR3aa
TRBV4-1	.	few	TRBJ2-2	TGCGCCAGCAGCCAAGGGGGCCCCAGCGGGCTAAACACCGGGGAGCTGTTTTTT	CASSQGGPSGLNTGELFF
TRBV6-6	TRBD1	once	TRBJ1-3	TGTGCCAGCAGCCGATTCCGGGGACAGGGCCACTCTGGAAACACCATATATTTT	CASSRFRGQGHSGNTIYF
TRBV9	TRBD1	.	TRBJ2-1	TGTGCCAGCAGCGTAGTGGGGGGACAGGCCTACAATGAGCAGTTCTTC	CASSVVGGQAYNEQFF
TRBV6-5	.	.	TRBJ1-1	TGTGCCAGCAGTTACTCAGGCGGCGGGAACACTGAAGCTTTCTTT	CASSYSGGGNTEAFF
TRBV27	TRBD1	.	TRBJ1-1	TGTGCCAGCAGTGCCCTACAGGGGAGCATGGCTGAAGCTTTCTTT	CASSALQGSMAEAFF
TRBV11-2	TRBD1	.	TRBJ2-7	TGTGCCAGCAGCTCAACCCGCCCGGGACAGGGCTCTAACGAGCAGTACTTC	CASSSTRPGQGSNEQYF
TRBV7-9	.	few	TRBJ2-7	TGTGCCAGCAGCTTGACAGGAGCTGAGTACTTC	CASSLTGAEYF
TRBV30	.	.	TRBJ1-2	TGTGCCTGGAGTGTACAGGGCTATGGCTACACCTTC	CAWSVQGYGYTF
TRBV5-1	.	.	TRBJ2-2	TGCGCCAGCAGCTTGGCCGTGAGTCCCGGGGAGCTGTTTTTT	CASSLAVSPGELFF
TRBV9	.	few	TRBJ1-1	TGTGCCAGCAGCTATGACATGAACACTGAAGCTTTCTTT	CASSYDMNTEAFF
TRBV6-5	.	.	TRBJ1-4	TGTGCCAGCAGCGGCGGCGATAATGAAAAACTGTTTTTT	CASSGGDNEKLFF
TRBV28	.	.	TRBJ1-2	TGTGCCAGAAACACAGAGTACGCTAACTATGGCTACACCTTC	CARNTEYANYGYTF
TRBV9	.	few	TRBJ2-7	TGTGCCAGCAGCGTAGATTTCAGGGTGTCCTACGAGCAGTACTTC	CASSVDFRVSYEQYF
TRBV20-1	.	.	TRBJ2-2	TGCAGCGCTTATGGGCCCGGGGAGCTGTTTTTT	CSAYGPGELFF
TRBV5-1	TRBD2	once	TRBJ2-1	TGCGCCAGCAGCTTACAGCTAGCGGGAGGATCTGAGCAGTTCTTC	CASSLQLAGGSEQFF
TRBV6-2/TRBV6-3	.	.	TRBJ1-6	TGTGCCAGCAGTTACCTCCAGGGGAATTCACCCCTCCACTTT	CASSYLQGNSPLHF
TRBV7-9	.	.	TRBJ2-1	TGTGCCAGCAGCTTTAGTCAGGGTTTTAACAATGAGCAGTTCTTC	CASSFSQGFNNEQFF
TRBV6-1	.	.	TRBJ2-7	TGTGCCAGCAGTGAAGGGCTGTACGAGCAGTACTTC	CASSEGLYEQYF
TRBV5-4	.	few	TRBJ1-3	TGTGCCAGCAGCCTCGCGGGGGGTGGGGCGGCTGGAAACACCATATATTTT	CASSLAGGGAAGNTIYF
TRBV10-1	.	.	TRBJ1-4	TGCGCCAGCAGTCCCGGGAATGAAAAACTGTTTTTT	CASSPGNEKLFF
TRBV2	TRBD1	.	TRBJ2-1	TGTGCCAGCAGAGAAAGGGACAGCGTGGCTGACGAGCAGTTCTTC	CASRERDSVADEQFF
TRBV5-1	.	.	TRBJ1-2	TGCGCCAGCAGCTTGGGACAGGATCTCTATGGCTACACCTTC	CASSLGQDLYGYTF
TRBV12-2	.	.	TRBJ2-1	TGTGCAAGTCGCTTTGGGACTAGCGGGAACAATGAGCAGTTCTTC	CASRFGTSGNNEQFF